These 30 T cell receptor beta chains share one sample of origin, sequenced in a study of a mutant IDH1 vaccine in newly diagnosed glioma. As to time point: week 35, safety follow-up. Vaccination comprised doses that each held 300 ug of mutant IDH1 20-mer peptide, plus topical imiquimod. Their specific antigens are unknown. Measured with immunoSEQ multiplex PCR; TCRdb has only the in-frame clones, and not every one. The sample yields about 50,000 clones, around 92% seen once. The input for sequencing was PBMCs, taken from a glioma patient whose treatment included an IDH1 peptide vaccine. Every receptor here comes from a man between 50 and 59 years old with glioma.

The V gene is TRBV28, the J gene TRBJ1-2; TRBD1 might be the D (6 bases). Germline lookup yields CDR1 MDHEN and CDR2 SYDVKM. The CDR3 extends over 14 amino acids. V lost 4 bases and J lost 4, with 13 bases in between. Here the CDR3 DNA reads TGTGCCAGCAGTTCTCTCCCGGGGGCCTATGGCTACACCTTC. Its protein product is CASSSLPGAYGYTF.

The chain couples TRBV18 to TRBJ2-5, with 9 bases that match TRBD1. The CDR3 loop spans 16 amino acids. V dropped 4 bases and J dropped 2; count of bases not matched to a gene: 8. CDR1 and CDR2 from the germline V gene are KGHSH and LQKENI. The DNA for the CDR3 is TGTGCCAGCTCACGGGGGGGACAGGGTTCTCAAGAGACCCAGTACTTC. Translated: CASSRGGQGSQETQYF.

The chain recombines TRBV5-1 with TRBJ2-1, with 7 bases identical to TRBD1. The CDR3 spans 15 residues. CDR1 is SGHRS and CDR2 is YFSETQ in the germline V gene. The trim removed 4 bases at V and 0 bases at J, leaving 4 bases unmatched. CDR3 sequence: CASSVTGTSYNEQFF. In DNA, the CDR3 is TGCGCCAGCAGCGTGACAGGGACCTCCTACAATGAGCAGTTCTTC.

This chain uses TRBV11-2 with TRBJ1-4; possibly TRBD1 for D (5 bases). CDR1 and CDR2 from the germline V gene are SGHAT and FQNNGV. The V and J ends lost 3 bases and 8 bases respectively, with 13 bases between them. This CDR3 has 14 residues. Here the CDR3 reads CASSLGQGGEKLFF. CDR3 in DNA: TGTGCCAGCAGCTTGGGGCAGGGTGGGGAAAAACTGTTTTTT.

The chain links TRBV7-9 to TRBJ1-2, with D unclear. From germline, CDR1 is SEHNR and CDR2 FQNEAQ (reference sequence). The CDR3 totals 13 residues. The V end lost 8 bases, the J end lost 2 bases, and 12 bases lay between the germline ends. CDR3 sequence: CASGYLGNYGYTF. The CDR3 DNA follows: TGTGCCAGCGGCTACCTTGGAAACTATGGCTACACCTTC.

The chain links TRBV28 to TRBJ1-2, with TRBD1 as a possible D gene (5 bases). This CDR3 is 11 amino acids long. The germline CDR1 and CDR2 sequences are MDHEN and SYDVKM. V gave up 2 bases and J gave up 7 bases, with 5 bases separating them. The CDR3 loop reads CASSLRGGYTF. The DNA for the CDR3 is TGTGCCAGCAGTTTAAGGGGTGGCTACACCTTC.

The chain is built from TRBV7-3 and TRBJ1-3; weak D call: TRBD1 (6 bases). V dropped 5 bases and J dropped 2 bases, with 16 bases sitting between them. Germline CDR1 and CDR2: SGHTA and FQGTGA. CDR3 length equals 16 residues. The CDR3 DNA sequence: TGTGCCAGCAGCCCGGCAGGGGTTGGCACTGGAAACACCATATATTTT. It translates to CASSPAGVGTGNTIYF.

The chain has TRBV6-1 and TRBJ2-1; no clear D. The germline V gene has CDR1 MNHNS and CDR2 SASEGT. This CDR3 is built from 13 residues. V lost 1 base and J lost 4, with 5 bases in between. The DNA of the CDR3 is TGTGCCAGCAGTGAAGTCGTATACAATGAGCAGTTCTTC. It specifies CASSEVVYNEQFF.

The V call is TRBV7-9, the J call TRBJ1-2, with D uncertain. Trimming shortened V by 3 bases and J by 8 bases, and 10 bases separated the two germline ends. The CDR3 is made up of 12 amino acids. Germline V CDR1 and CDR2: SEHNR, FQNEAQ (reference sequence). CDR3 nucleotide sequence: TGTGCCAGCAGCTTCGGAGCGGACGGCTACACCTTC. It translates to CASSFGADGYTF.

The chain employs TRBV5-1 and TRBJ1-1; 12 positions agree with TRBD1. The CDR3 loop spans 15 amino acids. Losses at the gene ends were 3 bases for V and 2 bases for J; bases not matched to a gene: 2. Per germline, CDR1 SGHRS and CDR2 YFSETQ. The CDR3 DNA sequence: TGCGCCAGCAGCTCCGGGACAGGGGGCAACACTGAAGCTTTCTTT. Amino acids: CASSSGTGGNTEAFF.

The CDR3 nucleotides read TGTGCCAGCAGGAAAGTAACAGGCGGAAATCAGCCCCAGCATTTT. Translation gives CASRKVTGGNQPQHF. V and J are TRBV2 and TRBJ1-5, with a possible D match to TRBD1 (5 bases). Trimming took off 6 bases at V and 4 bases at J, with 16 bases between the two ends. This CDR3 is built from 15 residues. The germline V gene has CDR1 SNHLY and CDR2 FYNNEI.

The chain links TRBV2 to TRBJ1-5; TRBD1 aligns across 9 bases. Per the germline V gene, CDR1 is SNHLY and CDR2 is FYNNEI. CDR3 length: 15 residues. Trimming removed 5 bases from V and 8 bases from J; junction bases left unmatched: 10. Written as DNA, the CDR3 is TGTGCCAGCAGTAGGGTTCCGGGACAGGGTGAGCCCCAGCATTTT. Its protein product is CASSRVPGQGEPQHF.

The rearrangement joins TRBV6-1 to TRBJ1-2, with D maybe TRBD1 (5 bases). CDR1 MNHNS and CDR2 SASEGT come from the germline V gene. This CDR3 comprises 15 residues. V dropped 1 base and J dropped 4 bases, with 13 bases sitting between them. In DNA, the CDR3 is TGTGCCAGCAGTGAAGGTTGGGGCAGACGCTATGGCTACACCTTC. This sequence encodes CASSEGWGRRYGYTF.

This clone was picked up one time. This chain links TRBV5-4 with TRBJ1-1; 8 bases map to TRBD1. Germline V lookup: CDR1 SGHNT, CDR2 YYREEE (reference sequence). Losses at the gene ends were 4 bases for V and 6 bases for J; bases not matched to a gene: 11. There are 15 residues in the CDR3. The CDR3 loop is CASSLTGAERPEAFF. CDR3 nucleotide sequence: TGTGCCAGCAGCCTGACAGGGGCCGAACGTCCTGAAGCTTTCTTT.

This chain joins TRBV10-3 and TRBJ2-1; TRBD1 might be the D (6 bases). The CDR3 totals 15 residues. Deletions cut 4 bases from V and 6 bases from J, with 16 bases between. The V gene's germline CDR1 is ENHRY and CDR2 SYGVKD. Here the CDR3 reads CAISAHFQGSNEQFF. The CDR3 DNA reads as TGTGCCATCAGTGCCCACTTCCAGGGGAGCAATGAGCAGTTCTTC.

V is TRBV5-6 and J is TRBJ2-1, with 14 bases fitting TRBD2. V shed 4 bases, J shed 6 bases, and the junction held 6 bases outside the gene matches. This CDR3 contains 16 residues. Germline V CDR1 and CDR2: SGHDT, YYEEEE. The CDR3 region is CASSKGLAGGLNEQFF. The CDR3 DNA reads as TGTGCCAGCAGCAAAGGACTAGCGGGGGGTCTCAATGAGCAGTTCTTC.

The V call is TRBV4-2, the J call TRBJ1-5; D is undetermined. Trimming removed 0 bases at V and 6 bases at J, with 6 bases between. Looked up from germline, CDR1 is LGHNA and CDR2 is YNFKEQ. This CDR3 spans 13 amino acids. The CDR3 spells CASSQDLRQPQHF. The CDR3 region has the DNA TGTGCCAGCAGCCAAGATCTGCGTCAGCCCCAGCATTTT.

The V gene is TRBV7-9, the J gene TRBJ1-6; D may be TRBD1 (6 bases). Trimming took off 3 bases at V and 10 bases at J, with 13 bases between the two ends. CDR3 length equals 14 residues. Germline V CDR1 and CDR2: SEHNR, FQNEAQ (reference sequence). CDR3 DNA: TGTGCCAGCAGCTTTTTAGGGGACAACTCACCCCTCCACTTT. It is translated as CASSFLGDNSPLHF.

The CDR3 region is CASRGDPRRTEAFF. CDR3 sequence (DNA): TGCGCCAGCAGGGGGGACCCCCGGAGAACTGAAGCTTTCTTT. V gene TRBV10-2 combines with J gene TRBJ1-1, with a possible D match to TRBD1 (5 bases). From germline, CDR1 is WSHSY and CDR2 SAAADI. Trimming pared 6 bases from V and 5 bases from J, leaving 16 bases between. This CDR3 is built from 14 residues.

The DNA for the CDR3 is TGTGCCATCGCCAGGACAGGGGAGGCCGATGAGCAGTTCTTC. Its translation: CAIARTGEADEQFF. The V and J genes are TRBV10-3 and TRBJ2-1; 9 bases agree with TRBD1. V dropped 8 bases and J dropped 8; count of bases not matched to a gene: 10. CDR1 is ENHRY and CDR2 is SYGVKD in the germline V gene. The CDR3 runs to 14 residues.

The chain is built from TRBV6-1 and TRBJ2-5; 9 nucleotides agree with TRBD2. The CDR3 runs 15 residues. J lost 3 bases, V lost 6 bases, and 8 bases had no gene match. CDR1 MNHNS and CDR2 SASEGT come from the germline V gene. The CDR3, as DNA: TGTGCCAGCAGCCAATTCGGCGGGAGGGAAGAGACCCAGTACTTC. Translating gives CASSQFGGREETQYF.

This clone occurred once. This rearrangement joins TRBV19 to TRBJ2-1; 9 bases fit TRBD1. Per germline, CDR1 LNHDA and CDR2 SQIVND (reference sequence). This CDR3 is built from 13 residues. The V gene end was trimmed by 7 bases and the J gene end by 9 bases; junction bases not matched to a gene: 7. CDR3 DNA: TGTGCCAGTACCCCGGACAGGGGCGGTGAGCAGTTCTTC. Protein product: CASTPDRGGEQFF.

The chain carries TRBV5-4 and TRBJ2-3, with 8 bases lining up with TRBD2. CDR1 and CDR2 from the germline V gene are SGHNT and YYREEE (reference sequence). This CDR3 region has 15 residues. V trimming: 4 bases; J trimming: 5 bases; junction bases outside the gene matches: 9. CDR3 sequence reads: CASSPVAGGGDTQYF. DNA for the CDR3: TGTGCCAGCAGCCCCGTGGCGGGGGGTGGAGATACGCAGTATTTT.

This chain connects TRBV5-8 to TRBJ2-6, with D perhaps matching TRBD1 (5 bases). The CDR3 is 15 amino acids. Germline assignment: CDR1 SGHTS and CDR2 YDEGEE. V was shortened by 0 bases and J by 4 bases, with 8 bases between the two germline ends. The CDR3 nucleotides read TGTGCCAGCAGCTTGGCAGGGTCCGGGGCCAACGTCCTGACTTTC. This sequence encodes CASSLAGSGANVLTF.

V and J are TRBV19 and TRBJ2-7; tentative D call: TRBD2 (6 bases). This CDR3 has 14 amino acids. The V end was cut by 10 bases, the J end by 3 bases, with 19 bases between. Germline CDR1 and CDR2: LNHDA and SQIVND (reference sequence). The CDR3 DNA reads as TGTGCCACTTCTACCTGGGGAGGACTCTACGAGCAGTACTTC. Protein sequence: CATSTWGGLYEQYF. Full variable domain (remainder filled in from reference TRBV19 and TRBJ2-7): DGGITQSPKYLFRKEGQNVTLSCEQNLNHDAMYWYRQDPGQGLRLIYYSQIVNDFQKGDIAEGYSVSREKKESFPLTVTSAQKNPTAFYLCATSTWGGLYEQYFGPGTRLTVT.

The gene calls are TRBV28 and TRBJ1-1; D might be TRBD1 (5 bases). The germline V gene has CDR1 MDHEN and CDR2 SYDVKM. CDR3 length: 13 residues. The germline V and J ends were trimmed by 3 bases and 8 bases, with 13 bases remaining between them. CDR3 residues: CASSFWGTGEAFF. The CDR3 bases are TGTGCCAGCAGTTTTTGGGGAACAGGAGAAGCTTTCTTT.

CDR3 DNA sequence: TGTGCCAGCAGTTATAGTGGGGGGCGGACTGAGACCCAGTACTTC. Amino acids: CASSYSGGRTETQYF. The chain has TRBV11-2 and TRBJ2-5, with D tentatively TRBD1 or TRBD2 (6 bases each). The CDR3 totals 15 residues. Germline V gene sequence: CDR1 SGHAT, CDR2 FQNNGV. The ends were cut back, 6 bases at V and 5 bases at J, with 19 bases in the middle.

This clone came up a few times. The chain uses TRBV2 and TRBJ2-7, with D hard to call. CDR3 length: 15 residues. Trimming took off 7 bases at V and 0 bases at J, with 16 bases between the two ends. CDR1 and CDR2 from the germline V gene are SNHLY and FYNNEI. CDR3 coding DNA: TGTGCCAGCACCAATGATTTTGGGCCCTCCTACGAGCAGTACTTC. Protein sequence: CASTNDFGPSYEQYF.

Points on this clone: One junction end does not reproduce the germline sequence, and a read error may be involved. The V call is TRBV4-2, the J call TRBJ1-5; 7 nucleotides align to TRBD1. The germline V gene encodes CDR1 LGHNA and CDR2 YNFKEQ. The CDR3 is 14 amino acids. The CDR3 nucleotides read TGTGCCAGCAGCGAAGACAGGGCGAATCAGCCCCAGCATTTT. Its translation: CASSEDRANQPQHF.

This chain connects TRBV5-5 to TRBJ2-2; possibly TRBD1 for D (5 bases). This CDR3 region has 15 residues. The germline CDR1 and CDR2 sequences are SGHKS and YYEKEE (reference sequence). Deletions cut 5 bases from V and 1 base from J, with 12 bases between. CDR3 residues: CASSDLTGNTGELFF. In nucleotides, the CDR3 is TGTGCCAGCAGTGATCTCACAGGGAACACCGGGGAGCTGTTTTTT.